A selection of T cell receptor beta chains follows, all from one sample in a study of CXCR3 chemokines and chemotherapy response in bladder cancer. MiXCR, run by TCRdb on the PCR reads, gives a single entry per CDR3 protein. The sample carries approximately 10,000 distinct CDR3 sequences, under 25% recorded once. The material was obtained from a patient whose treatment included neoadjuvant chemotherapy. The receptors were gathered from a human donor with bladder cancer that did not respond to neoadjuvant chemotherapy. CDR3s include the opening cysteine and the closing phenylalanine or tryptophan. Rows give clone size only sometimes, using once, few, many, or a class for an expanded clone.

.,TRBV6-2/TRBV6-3,CASSAGVLNTEAFF
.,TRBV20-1,CSALMTSGVQDTQYF
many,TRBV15,CATSAPGARSPLHF
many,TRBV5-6,CASSFPRDPRLAVPYEQYF
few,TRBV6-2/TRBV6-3,CAIGEGGNSPLHF
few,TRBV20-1,CSARARGGSGNTIYF
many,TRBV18,CASSGSAGEQYF
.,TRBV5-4,CASSLLNNEAFF
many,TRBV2,CASSDYPNSPLHF
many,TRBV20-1,CSAPAAGRGDYGYTF
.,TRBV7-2,CASSLRGWGGDPPQYF
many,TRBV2,CASRRGEDTQYF
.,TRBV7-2,CASSLALGTSGTDTQYF
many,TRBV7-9,CASSPPRGPLNTEAFF
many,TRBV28,CASSLGQGGGYTF
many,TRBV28,CASSRQDGWSSGNTIYF
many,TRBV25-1,CASSELGETSETQYF
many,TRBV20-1,CSTLPQNTEAFF
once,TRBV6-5,CASSYGGQGNNSPLHF
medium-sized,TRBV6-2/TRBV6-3,CASTKRESEAFF
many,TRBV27,CASSFWGQGGYGYTF
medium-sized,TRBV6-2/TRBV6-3,CASFGSGGPDTQYF
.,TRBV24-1,CATTDGTGGTDTQYF
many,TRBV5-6,CASFPGGRDTQYF
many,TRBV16,CASSLSPGTSITGELFF
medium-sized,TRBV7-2,CASSLMYGARNEQFF
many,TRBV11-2,CASSQGVGGASYEQYF
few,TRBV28,CASSPTTPIGQPQHF
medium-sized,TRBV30,CAWTPRGPYYGYTF
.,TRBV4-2,CASSHPGTANTGELFF
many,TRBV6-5,CASTIGRVGEAFF
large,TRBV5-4,CASSRVPTDTQYF
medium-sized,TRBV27,CASSFKRGSVYEQYF
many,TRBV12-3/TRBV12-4,CASRRTLYEQYF